This passage covers 14 T cell receptor beta chains from one sample sequenced in a study of shared clonotypes between healthy human individuals. Some clones are missing from TCRdb's copy, which holds only in-frame ones; the method was immunoSEQ multiplex PCR. This table has 950,000 to 1,100,000 clones, approximately 80% appearing once. Sequenced material: memory CD4+ T cells from PBMCs. Subset denoted: CD45RA-negative fraction. The receptor source for this set is a young man in good health. Some clones in this sample may be carry-over from other donors' samples.

The V gene is TRBV27, the J gene TRBJ2-1; 8 bases agree with TRBD2. The ends lost 0 bases at V and 4 bases at J; junction bases unmatched: 8. Germline CDR1 and CDR2: MNHEY and SMNVEV (reference sequence). The CDR3 runs 17 residues. The CDR3 is CASSLSNTGGTYNEQFF. As DNA, the CDR3 is TGTGCCAGCAGTTTATCTAATACGGGGGGGACGTACAATGAGCAGTTCTTC.

The genes are TRBV7-8 and TRBJ2-7; 9 bases align to TRBD2. With 5 bases clipped from V and 3 bases from J, the junction kept 8 bases outside the gene matches. CDR3 length: 15 residues. CDR1 SGHVS and CDR2 FQNEAQ come from the germline V gene. Here the CDR3 reads CASSPRGSGSYEQYF. The DNA for the CDR3 is TGTGCCAGCAGCCCCCGGGGTAGCGGGAGCTACGAGCAGTACTTC.

Turning to this clone: This sequence may be a read error, since a much larger clone differs from it by one base. The V gene is TRBV18, the J gene TRBJ2-1, with 7 bases that match TRBD1. Germline V gene sequence: CDR1 KGHSH, CDR2 LQKENI. CDR3 length equals 17 residues. Here the CDR3 DNA reads TGTGCCAACTCACCATCCCTAGGACAGGCCAGGTACAATGAGCAGTTCTTC. Its protein product is CANSPSLGQARYNEQFF.

The rearrangement joins TRBV30 to TRBJ1-5; TRBD1 matches at 8 bases. CDR1 and CDR2 (germline): GTSNPN, SVGIG (reference sequence). The CDR3 runs 15 residues. V dropped 3 bases and J dropped 3; count of bases not matched to a gene: 7. The CDR3 loop is CAWRATGGSNQPQHF. The CDR3 DNA reads TGTGCCTGGAGAGCTACAGGGGGATCCAATCAGCCCCAGCATTTT. Filled out from reference TRBV30 and TRBJ1-5, the complete variable domain reads SQTIHQWPATLVQPVGSPLSLECTVEGTSNPNLYWYRQAAGRGLQLLFYSVGIGQISSEVPQNLSASRPQDRQFILSSKKLLLSDSGFYLCAWRATGGSNQPQHFGDGTRLSIL.

V is TRBV6-5 and J is TRBJ1-2; weak D call: TRBD1 (5 bases). CDR3 size: 15 residues. CDR1 and CDR2 (germline): MNHEY, SVGAGI. The V end was cut by 0 bases, the J end by 4 bases, with 12 bases between. CDR3 residues: CASSYSREGSYGYTF. In nucleotides, the CDR3 is TGTGCCAGCAGTTACTCGAGGGAGGGGAGCTATGGCTACACCTTC.

The chain uses TRBV19 and TRBJ2-2; 8 positions agree with TRBD2. V lost 8 bases to trimming and J lost 2 bases; unmatched junction nucleotides: 4. Germline lookup yields CDR1 LNHDA and CDR2 SQIVND (reference sequence). The CDR3 is made up of 14 amino acids. The CDR3 loop is CASLAGINTGELFF. The CDR3 coding sequence is TGTGCCAGTTTAGCGGGAATTAACACCGGGGAGCTGTTTTTT.

The chain uses TRBV5-1 and TRBJ2-2, with TRBD1 matching over 7 bases. Germline values: CDR1 SGHRS, CDR2 YFSETQ. This CDR3 region has 16 residues. V trimming: 2 bases; J trimming: 3 bases; junction bases outside the gene matches: 7. For the CDR3, the DNA is TGCGCCAGCAGCTTTGACACGGGACAGTACACCGGGGAGCTGTTTTTT. Translating gives CASSFDTGQYTGELFF.

The chain uses TRBV10-3 and TRBJ2-2; 9 bases align to TRBD2. Germline CDR1 ENHRY, CDR2 SYGVKD. The CDR3 runs 15 residues. V lost 6 bases to trimming and J lost 2 bases; unmatched junction nucleotides: 4. CDR3 region: CAIRRLAENTGELFF. The CDR3 DNA reads as TGTGCCATCAGGAGACTAGCGGAAAACACCGGGGAGCTGTTTTTT.

The V gene is TRBV5-4, the J gene TRBJ1-1, with a tentative D call TRBD1 (6 bases). V lost 4 bases and J 3 bases, leaving 16 bases between the germline ends. The germline gives CDR1 SGHNT, CDR2 YYREEE (reference sequence). The CDR3 has 15 residues. The CDR3 region has the DNA TGTGCCAGCAGCGCCAACACAGGGACCCACACTGAAGCTTTCTTT. Its translation: CASSANTGTHTEAFF. Filled out from reference TRBV5-4 and TRBJ1-1, the complete variable domain reads ETGVTQSPTHLIKTRGQQVTLRCSSQSGHNTVSWYQQALGQGPQFIFQYYREEENGRGNFPPRFSGLQFPNYSSELNVNALELDDSALYLCASSANTGTHTEAFFGQGTRLTVV.

V and J are TRBV7-9 and TRBJ1-2, with 8 nucleotides matching TRBD1. CDR3 size: 15 residues. The V gene end was trimmed by 1 base and the J gene end by 8 bases; junction bases not matched to a gene: 9. The V gene's germline CDR1 is SEHNR and CDR2 FQNEAQ (reference sequence). The CDR3 region is CASSLEGTGVSGYTF. The CDR3 bases are TGTGCCAGCAGCTTAGAGGGGACAGGCGTATCGGGCTACACCTTC.

In this sample, this clone turned up a few times. The same CDR3 is also encoded by other DNA sequences in this sample. V usage is TRBV5-6 and J usage is TRBJ1-4; TRBD1 aligns across 7 bases. Germline loops: CDR1 SGHDT, CDR2 YYEEEE. J gave up 0 bases and V 4 bases, and 3 bases lay outside the gene matches. CDR3 length equals 15 residues. This CDR3 reads CASSTTGSTNEKLFF. The CDR3 nucleotides read TGTGCCAGCAGCACGACAGGGTCAACTAATGAAAAACTGTTTTTT.

This clone has a single count. This chain links TRBV20-1 with TRBJ1-1; no clear D. In germline, CDR1 is DFQATT, CDR2 SNEGSKA (reference sequence). The V gene lost 5 bases and the J gene lost 6 bases, with 10 bases spanning the gap. The CDR3 loop spans 11 amino acids. This CDR3 reads CSALGNAEAFF. The CDR3 DNA sequence: TGCAGTGCTCTAGGGAATGCTGAAGCTTTCTTT.

The chain recombines TRBV5-4 with TRBJ2-5, with D perhaps given as TRBD1 or TRBD2 (5 bases each). CDR3 length: 13 amino acids. CDR1 is SGHNT, CDR2 YYREEE, per germline (reference sequence). Deletions cut 4 bases from V and 3 bases from J, with 10 bases between. The CDR3 protein is CASSGGPEETQYF. DNA for the CDR3: TGTGCCAGCAGCGGGGGACCTGAAGAGACCCAGTACTTC.

In its sample, this clone was seen once. This specimen includes other DNA sequences encoding the same CDR3. This chain links TRBV5-1 with TRBJ1-2, with D perhaps TRBD1 (5 bases). Trimming removed 0 bases from V and 4 bases from J, with 10 bases in between. The CDR3 is 14 residues long. CDR1 is SGHRS and CDR2 is YFSETQ in the germline V gene. The CDR3 bases are TGCGCCAGCAGCTTGGGTCAGGGTAGCTATGGCTACACCTTC. Protein product: CASSLGQGSYGYTF.